The TCR beta chain described here comes from a study of blood T cell repertoires in COVID-19. Across the whole study: Sites across the United States, Italy and Spain contributed samples from acute and convalescent COVID-19.

Germline assignment: CDR1 SGDLS and CDR2 YYNGEE. The CDR3 consists of 16 residues. The germline V and J ends were trimmed by 3 bases and 0 bases, with 12 bases remaining between them. In the original analysis: Estimation of nucleated cell counts relied on the amplification of reference gene primers. Assay: immunoSEQ multiplex PCR; the TCRdb copy retains only in-frame clones and omits some. Clone size and the V and J calls come from that table; the DNA yielded D and trimming. The profile covers about 68,000 clones, with approximately 88% appearing a single time and 2% to 2.5% taken by the ten largest.

The clonotype originates from a human donor in a cohort sampled during active COVID-19. The rearrangement links TRBV9 to TRBJ1-4; the D is unclear. The material sequenced was peripheral blood. The CDR3 protein is CASSARQVATNEKLFF. The CDR3 DNA follows: TGTGCCAGCAGCGCCCGGCAGGTCGCAACTAATGAAAAACTGTTTTTT.